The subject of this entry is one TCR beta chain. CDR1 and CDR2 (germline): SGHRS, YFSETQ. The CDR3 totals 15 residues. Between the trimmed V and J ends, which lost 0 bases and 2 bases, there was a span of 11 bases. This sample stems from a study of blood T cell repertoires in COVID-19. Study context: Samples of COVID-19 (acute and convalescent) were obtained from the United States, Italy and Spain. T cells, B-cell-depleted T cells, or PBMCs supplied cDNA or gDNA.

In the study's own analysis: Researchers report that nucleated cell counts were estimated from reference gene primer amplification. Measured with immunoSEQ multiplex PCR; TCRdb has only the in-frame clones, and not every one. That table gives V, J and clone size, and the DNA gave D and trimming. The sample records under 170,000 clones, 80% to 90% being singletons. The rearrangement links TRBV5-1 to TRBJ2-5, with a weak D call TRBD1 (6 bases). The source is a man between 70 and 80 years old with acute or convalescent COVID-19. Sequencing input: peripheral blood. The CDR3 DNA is TGCGCCAGCAGCTTGGGTTACAGGGAGCAAGAGACCCAGTACTTC. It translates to CASSLGYREQETQYF.